These T cell receptor beta chains were read from a single sample in a study of beta chain features in type 1 diabetes. The data were produced by immunoSEQ multiplex PCR, yet TCRdb's version contains in-frame clones alone and is incomplete. The repertoire holds roughly 610,000 clones, with roughly 15% as singletons. Sequenced material: naive CD4+ T cells from blood. The receptors derive from a man aged 18 to 35 in good health. The CDR3 runs from the conserved cysteine through the conserved F or W. D genes are given only for firm matches. Size is omitted from some rows. Given values are once, few, many or a class for expanded clones.

D	size	J	V	DNA	CDR3
TRBD1	few	TRBJ2-7	TRBV5-1	TGCGCCAGCAGCCCCCCGGGACAGAGTGTTTACGAGCAGTACTTC	CASSPPGQSVYEQYF
NA	few	TRBJ2-1	TRBV9	TGTGCCAGCAGCGTAGGATCTCATGAGCAGTTCTTC	CASSVGSHEQFF
NA	NA	TRBJ2-7	TRBV4-3	TGCGCCAGCAGCCAAGACAGGGACGTCCACGAGCAGTACTTC	CASSQDRDVHEQYF
TRBD1	NA	TRBJ1-1	TRBV29-1	TGCAGCGCCCGAGGGGACAGGGGAAACACTGAAGCTTTCTTT	CSARGDRGNTEAFF
NA	NA	TRBJ2-3	TRBV5-1	TGCGCCAGCAGCTTGCTAGCGACTAGCACAGATACGCAGTATTTT	CASSLLATSTDTQYF
TRBD1	few	TRBJ2-7	TRBV14	TGTGCCAGCAGCCCTAGGACAGGGGGCTACGAGCAGTACTTC	CASSPRTGGYEQYF
NA	NA	TRBJ1-4	TRBV7-2	TGTGCCAGCAGCACCCGAACTGGTGAAAAACTGTTTTTT	CASSTRTGEKLFF
NA	NA	TRBJ1-2	TRBV20-1	TGCAGTGCACAGGCAGGGTATGGCTACACCTTC	CSAQAGYGYTF
NA	NA	TRBJ2-7	TRBV7-9	TGTGCCAGCAGCTCGCGGGGGACATACGAGCAGTACTTC	CASSSRGTYEQYF
NA	few	TRBJ2-7	TRBV21-1	TGTGCCAGCAGCAAGCAAACTTGGGGGAAGCCCTACGAGCAGTACTTC	CASSKQTWGKPYEQYF
NA	few	TRBJ1-1	TRBV6-5	TGTGCCAGCCGTATGAACACTGAAGCTTTCTTT	CASRMNTEAFF
NA	NA	TRBJ2-3	TRBV28	TGTGCCAGCAGTTTTGCCAGGCGCCGGATAGATACGCAGTATTTT	CASSFARRRIDTQYF
TRBD2	NA	TRBJ2-3	TRBV5-4	TGTGCCAGCAGCCGGGTAGCGGGGGGGGGCACAGATACGCAGTATTTT	CASSRVAGGGTDTQYF
NA	NA	TRBJ2-3	TRBV20-1	TGCAGTGCTAGAGTGGATACGCAGTATTTT	CSARVDTQYF
NA	few	TRBJ1-2	TRBV9	TGTGCCAGCAGCGTAGCGGGACACCTCGGAAAGAACTATGGCTACACCTTC	CASSVAGHLGKNYGYTF
NA	NA	TRBJ1-1	TRBV5-1	TGCGCCAGCAGCTCGAGACAGGACACTGAAGCTTTCTTT	CASSSRQDTEAFF
NA	few	TRBJ1-2	TRBV29-1	TGCAGCGTGAGGGGCAGTTCTAACTATGGCTACACCTTC	CSVRGSSNYGYTF
NA	NA	TRBJ1-2	TRBV28	TGTGCCAGCGCGCCCGGGACCATCTATGGCTACACCTTC	CASAPGTIYGYTF
NA	NA	TRBJ1-1	TRBV11-2	TGTGCCAGCAGTTTGGGGCAGGGCACTGAAGCTTTCTTT	CASSLGQGTEAFF
NA	NA	TRBJ2-3	TRBV7-2	TGTGCCAGCTCCAGACCAGGCACAGATACGCAGTATTTT	CASSRPGTDTQYF
TRBD1	few	TRBJ2-7	TRBV5-4	TGTGCCAGCAGCCTAGGACAGGACTCCTACGAGCAGTACTTC	CASSLGQDSYEQYF
TRBD1	few	TRBJ2-2	TRBV4-3	TGCGCCAGCAGCCAAGGGGACAGGGGTAGACACGGGGAGCTGTTTTTT	CASSQGDRGRHGELFF
TRBD2	few	TRBJ2-1	TRBV10-3	TGTGCCATCAGTGAGTCTAGCCTAGCGGGAGGTCGGAATGAGCAGTTCTTC	CAISESSLAGGRNEQFF
NA	NA	TRBJ2-7	TRBV5-1	TGCGCCAGCACGCCGGGTAGGGGGTTCTACGAGCAGTACTTC	CASTPGRGFYEQYF
NA	NA	TRBJ2-1	TRBV12-5	TGTGCTAGTGGTTTGAATAGTTTGGCTCGGAGCTCCTACAATGAGCAGTTCTTC	CASGLNSLARSSYNEQFF
NA	few	TRBJ1-4	TRBV7-9	TGTGCCAGCAGCCAACAGGGAGCAACTAATGAAAAACTGTTTTTT	CASSQQGATNEKLFF